These T cell receptor beta chains were read from a single sample in a study of cytomegalovirus exposure and HLA in healthy donors. TCRdb's table, derived via immunoSEQ multiplex PCR, lists solely in-frame clones and lacks some. The table has 150,000 to 200,000 clones, 65% to 80% seen once; the top ten hold approximately 1%. The sequencing input was PBMCs. Receptor source: a woman aged 40 to 50 in good health and CMV-seronegative. CDR3s include the opening cysteine and the closing phenylalanine or tryptophan. Each record gives: D gene, J gene, V gene, clone size, CDR3 protein, CDR3 DNA. A D gene is named only where the DNA matches it firmly. A clone size is listed for some rows: how often the clone was seen (once, few, many), or a class if it is expanded.

D gene: TRBD1; J gene: TRBJ2-7; V gene: TRBV7-2; clone size: -; CDR3 protein: CASSLEGTGVSYF; CDR3 DNA: TGTGCCAGCAGCTTAGAGGGGACAGGGGTCTCGTACTTC
D gene: -; J gene: TRBJ2-3; V gene: TRBV19; clone size: once; CDR3 protein: CASSGGSTDTQYF; CDR3 DNA: TGTGCCAGTAGTGGAGGGAGCACAGATACGCAGTATTTT
D gene: -; J gene: TRBJ1-3; V gene: TRBV18; clone size: few; CDR3 protein: CASSPLTESSGNTIYF; CDR3 DNA: TGTGCCAGCTCACCTCTCACTGAGAGCTCTGGAAACACCATATATTTT
D gene: TRBD2; J gene: TRBJ2-7; V gene: TRBV5-6; clone size: few; CDR3 protein: CASSVTSGIPLFTREQYF; CDR3 DNA: TGTGCCAGCAGCGTAACTAGCGGGATCCCCCTCTTTACTAGGGAGCAGTACTTC
D gene: TRBD2; J gene: TRBJ2-7; V gene: TRBV12-5; clone size: -; CDR3 protein: CASGHTSGSYEQYF; CDR3 DNA: TGTGCTAGTGGCCACACTAGCGGCTCCTACGAGCAGTACTTC
D gene: TRBD1; J gene: TRBJ1-5; V gene: TRBV19; clone size: -; CDR3 protein: CASSPQGAQPQHF; CDR3 DNA: TGTGCCAGTAGTCCACAGGGGGCGCAGCCCCAGCATTTT
D gene: -; J gene: TRBJ1-1; V gene: TRBV7-2; clone size: -; CDR3 protein: CASSFSGTNTEAFF; CDR3 DNA: TGTGCCAGCAGCTTTTCAGGCACTAACACTGAAGCTTTCTTT
D gene: TRBD1; J gene: TRBJ1-2; V gene: TRBV10-3; clone size: once; CDR3 protein: CAISTDRDHGYTF; CDR3 DNA: TGTGCCATCAGCACCGACAGGGACCACGGCTACACCTTC
D gene: -; J gene: TRBJ2-1; V gene: TRBV7-8; clone size: -; CDR3 protein: CASSEFRGEQFF; CDR3 DNA: TGTGCCAGCAGCGAGTTCCGGGGTGAGCAGTTCTTC
D gene: -; J gene: TRBJ2-7; V gene: TRBV5-4; clone size: -; CDR3 protein: CASSLGGVLYEQYF; CDR3 DNA: TGTGCCAGCAGCTTGGGGGGGGTCCTTTACGAGCAGTACTTC
D gene: -; J gene: TRBJ2-1; V gene: TRBV4-3; clone size: -; CDR3 protein: CASSQEELATSYNEQFF; CDR3 DNA: TGCGCTAGCAGCCAAGAGGAGTTAGCGACCTCCTACAATGAGCAGTTCTTC
D gene: -; J gene: TRBJ2-7; V gene: TRBV30; clone size: -; CDR3 protein: CAWSVQYEQYF; CDR3 DNA: TGTGCCTGGAGTGTCCAGTACGAGCAGTACTTC
D gene: TRBD1; J gene: TRBJ2-5; V gene: TRBV2; clone size: -; CDR3 protein: CASDRGRSETQYF; CDR3 DNA: TGTGCCAGTGACAGGGGGAGATCAGAGACCCAGTACTTC
D gene: -; J gene: TRBJ2-1; V gene: TRBV11-2; clone size: -; CDR3 protein: CASSSGQRYNEQFF; CDR3 DNA: TGTGCCAGCAGCTCCGGACAGAGATACAATGAGCAGTTCTTC
D gene: TRBD2; J gene: TRBJ2-7; V gene: TRBV29-1; clone size: -; CDR3 protein: CSVGLAGVEQYF; CDR3 DNA: TGCAGCGTTGGACTAGCGGGAGTCGAGCAGTACTTC
D gene: TRBD2; J gene: TRBJ2-1; V gene: TRBV29-1; clone size: -; CDR3 protein: CSVGLAGLSSGYNEQFF; CDR3 DNA: TGCAGCGTTGGTTTAGCGGGATTGTCGAGCGGATACAATGAGCAGTTCTTC
D gene: -; J gene: TRBJ2-1; V gene: TRBV5-1; clone size: -; CDR3 protein: CASSLDSNYNEQFF; CDR3 DNA: TGCGCCAGCAGCTTGGACTCGAACTACAATGAGCAGTTCTTC
D gene: TRBD1; J gene: TRBJ1-1; V gene: TRBV5-1; clone size: -; CDR3 protein: CASSVDGTGETEAFF; CDR3 DNA: TGCGCCAGCAGCGTAGACGGGACAGGGGAAACTGAAGCTTTCTTT
D gene: -; J gene: TRBJ2-2; V gene: TRBV7-7; clone size: few; CDR3 protein: CASSLDHFPTGELFF; CDR3 DNA: TGTGCTAGCAGCTTAGATCACTTTCCAACCGGGGAGCTGTTTTTT
D gene: TRBD1; J gene: TRBJ1-2; V gene: TRBV7-9; clone size: -; CDR3 protein: CASSQMTGYGYTF; CDR3 DNA: TGTGCCAGCAGCCAGATGACAGGGTACGGCTACACCTTC
D gene: TRBD1; J gene: TRBJ2-3; V gene: TRBV4-3; clone size: -; CDR3 protein: CASSQADRRSTDTQYF; CDR3 DNA: TGCGCCAGCAGCCAAGCGGACAGGCGGAGCACAGATACGCAGTATTTT
D gene: TRBD2; J gene: TRBJ2-5; V gene: TRBV4-3; clone size: -; CDR3 protein: CASSQVFGLAGQNTQYF; CDR3 DNA: TGCGCCAGCAGCCAAGTCTTCGGCCTAGCGGGACAAAACACCCAGTACTTC
D gene: -; J gene: TRBJ1-4; V gene: TRBV10-2; clone size: -; CDR3 protein: CASTGHLNEKLFF; CDR3 DNA: TGCGCCAGCACGGGACACCTTAATGAAAAACTGTTTTTT
D gene: -; J gene: TRBJ2-1; V gene: TRBV15; clone size: -; CDR3 protein: CATSSPWAYEQFF; CDR3 DNA: TGTGCCACCAGTTCTCCCTGGGCGTATGAGCAGTTCTTC
D gene: TRBD2; J gene: TRBJ2-1; V gene: TRBV6-5; clone size: -; CDR3 protein: CASSYSGAEFF; CDR3 DNA: TGTGCCAGCAGCTATAGCGGGGCCGAGTTCTTC
D gene: -; J gene: TRBJ1-2; V gene: TRBV7-8; clone size: -; CDR3 protein: CASKPGGELNGYTF; CDR3 DNA: TGTGCCAGCAAGCCGGGGGGGGAGCTGAATGGCTACACCTTC
D gene: -; J gene: TRBJ1-2; V gene: TRBV5-1; clone size: -; CDR3 protein: CASTREVGQQYGYTF; CDR3 DNA: TGCGCCAGCACCCGGGAGGTAGGACAGCAGTATGGCTACACCTTC
D gene: -; J gene: TRBJ2-1; V gene: TRBV7-2; clone size: -; CDR3 protein: CASSLQTGTYNEQFF; CDR3 DNA: TGTGCCAGCAGCTTACAAACAGGGACCTACAATGAGCAGTTCTTC
D gene: TRBD1; J gene: TRBJ1-1; V gene: TRBV27; clone size: -; CDR3 protein: CASSFWGRGPYTEAFF; CDR3 DNA: TGTGCCAGCAGTTTCTGGGGCAGGGGGCCGTACACTGAAGCTTTCTTT
D gene: TRBD1; J gene: TRBJ1-5; V gene: TRBV6-1; clone size: -; CDR3 protein: CASADRGDQPQHF; CDR3 DNA: TGTGCCAGCGCGGACAGGGGGGATCAGCCCCAGCATTTT
D gene: -; J gene: TRBJ1-2; V gene: TRBV10-2; clone size: -; CDR3 protein: CASSEIQNYGHTF; CDR3 DNA: TGCGCCAGCAGTGAAATCCAGAACTATGGCCACACCTTC
D gene: -; J gene: TRBJ2-1; V gene: TRBV9; clone size: few; CDR3 protein: CASSGGVHEQFF; CDR3 DNA: TGTGCCAGCAGCGGGGGGGTTCATGAGCAGTTCTTC
D gene: TRBD1; J gene: TRBJ1-2; V gene: TRBV27; clone size: -; CDR3 protein: CASSNNFQGARGYTF; CDR3 DNA: TGTGCCAGCAGTAACAATTTCCAGGGGGCACGGGGCTACACCTTC
D gene: TRBD2; J gene: TRBJ2-7; V gene: TRBV11-2; clone size: -; CDR3 protein: CASSSGMTSGYEQYF; CDR3 DNA: TGTGCCAGCAGCTCAGGGATGACTAGCGGCTACGAGCAGTACTTC
D gene: -; J gene: TRBJ2-7; V gene: TRBV5-5; clone size: few; CDR3 protein: CASSWTDRSFYEQYF; CDR3 DNA: TGTGCCAGCAGCTGGACGGACAGAAGCTTCTACGAGCAGTACTTC
D gene: -; J gene: TRBJ2-4; V gene: TRBV11-3; clone size: -; CDR3 protein: CASSLQGTNIQYF; CDR3 DNA: TGTGCCAGCAGCTTACAGGGGACCAACATTCAGTACTTC
D gene: TRBD2; J gene: TRBJ2-5; V gene: TRBV11-2; clone size: -; CDR3 protein: CASSLGGTRKETQYF; CDR3 DNA: TGTGCCAGCAGCTTAGGGGGGACTAGGAAAGAGACCCAGTACTTC
D gene: -; J gene: TRBJ2-6; V gene: TRBV29-1; clone size: -; CDR3 protein: CSVAAGINSGANVLTF; CDR3 DNA: TGCAGCGTTGCAGCAGGGATAAACTCTGGGGCCAACGTCCTGACTTTC
D gene: -; J gene: TRBJ1-1; V gene: TRBV14; clone size: once; CDR3 protein: CASSLLGRWAMNTEAFF; CDR3 DNA: TGTGCCAGCAGCCTATTGGGTCGGTGGGCAATGAACACTGAAGCTTTCTTT
D gene: -; J gene: TRBJ2-1; V gene: TRBV4-2; clone size: -; CDR3 protein: CASSSGQRSYNEQFF; CDR3 DNA: TGTGCCAGCAGCTCAGGTCAGCGGTCCTACAATGAGCAGTTCTTC
D gene: -; J gene: TRBJ1-1; V gene: TRBV20-1; clone size: once; CDR3 protein: CSANRQYEAFF; CDR3 DNA: TGCAGTGCCAACCGACAGTATGAAGCTTTCTTT
D gene: -; J gene: TRBJ2-7; V gene: TRBV11-3; clone size: -; CDR3 protein: CASSFGRITYEQYF; CDR3 DNA: TGTGCCAGCAGCTTTGGGCGAATAACCTACGAGCAGTACTTC
D gene: -; J gene: TRBJ1-1; V gene: TRBV6-1; clone size: -; CDR3 protein: CASSEAGSGGTEAFF; CDR3 DNA: TGTGCCAGCAGTGAAGCCGGGTCCGGGGGCACTGAAGCTTTCTTT
D gene: -; J gene: TRBJ2-3; V gene: TRBV7-2; clone size: -; CDR3 protein: CASSLRAGTSTDTQYF; CDR3 DNA: TGTGCCAGCAGCTTACGGGCTGGGACTAGCACAGATACGCAGTATTTT
D gene: -; J gene: TRBJ1-3; V gene: TRBV6-1; clone size: -; CDR3 protein: CASNPRGNTIYF; CDR3 DNA: TGTGCCAGCAATCCGCGTGGAAACACCATATATTTT
D gene: TRBD1; J gene: TRBJ1-2; V gene: TRBV7-3; clone size: once; CDR3 protein: CASSQTGGRYGYTF; CDR3 DNA: TGTGCCAGCAGCCAGACAGGGGGCCGATATGGCTACACCTTC
D gene: -; J gene: TRBJ1-4; V gene: TRBV30; clone size: -; CDR3 protein: CAWSRSTNEKLFF; CDR3 DNA: TGTGCCTGGAGTCGCAGTACTAATGAAAAACTGTTTTTT
D gene: -; J gene: TRBJ1-1; V gene: TRBV7-9; clone size: once; CDR3 protein: CASSLVGGRVTEAFF; CDR3 DNA: TGTGCCAGCAGCTTAGTAGGGGGGAGGGTGACTGAAGCTTTCTTT
D gene: -; J gene: TRBJ1-5; V gene: TRBV19; clone size: few; CDR3 protein: CASSISRDQPQHF; CDR3 DNA: TGTGCCAGTAGTATTTCTCGTGATCAGCCCCAGCATTTT
D gene: -; J gene: TRBJ2-5; V gene: TRBV7-2; clone size: -; CDR3 protein: CASSLAHFGGRETQYF; CDR3 DNA: TGTGCCAGCAGCTTAGCGCACTTTGGAGGGCGAGAGACCCAGTACTTC
D gene: TRBD1; J gene: TRBJ2-4; V gene: TRBV7-9; clone size: few; CDR3 protein: CSSSPPGQALGNIQYF; CDR3 DNA: TGTTCCAGCAGCCCCCCGGGACAGGCTCTGGGGAACATTCAGTACTTC
D gene: -; J gene: TRBJ1-2; V gene: TRBV27; clone size: -; CDR3 protein: CASSSGYGYTF; CDR3 DNA: TGTGCCAGCAGTTCGGGGTATGGCTACACCTTC
D gene: TRBD1; J gene: TRBJ1-2; V gene: TRBV19; clone size: once; CDR3 protein: CASSIDVRQGRIWSGYTF; CDR3 DNA: TGTGCCAGTAGTATAGATGTCCGACAGGGGAGGATTTGGAGTGGCTACACCTTC